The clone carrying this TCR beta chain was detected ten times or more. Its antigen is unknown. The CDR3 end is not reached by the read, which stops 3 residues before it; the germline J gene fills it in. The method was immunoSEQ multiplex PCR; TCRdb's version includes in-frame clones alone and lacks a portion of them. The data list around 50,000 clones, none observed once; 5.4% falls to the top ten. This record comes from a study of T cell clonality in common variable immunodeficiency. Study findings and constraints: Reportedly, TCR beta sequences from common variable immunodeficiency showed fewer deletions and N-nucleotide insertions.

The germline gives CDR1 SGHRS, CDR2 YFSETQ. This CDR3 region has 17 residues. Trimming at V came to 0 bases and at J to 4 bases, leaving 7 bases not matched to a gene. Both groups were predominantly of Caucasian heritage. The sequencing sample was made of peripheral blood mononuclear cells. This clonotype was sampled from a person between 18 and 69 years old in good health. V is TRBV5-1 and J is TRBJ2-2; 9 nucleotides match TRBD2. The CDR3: CASSLAGLAGVTGELFF. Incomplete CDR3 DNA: TGCGCCAGCAGCTTGGCCGGTTTAGCGGGGGTCACCGGGGAG.